This T cell receptor (beta chain) is drawn from a study of cytomegalovirus exposure and HLA in healthy donors. The study's findings and limits: Subsequent analysis showed first-cohort TCR clusters tending to co-occur in 95 to 150 validation repertoires.

This CDR3 comprises 16 residues. V lost 4 bases, J lost 0 bases, and 8 bases stayed unmatched. CDR1 is SGDLS and CDR2 is YYNGEE in the germline V gene. This clone was picked up a small number of times. Its antigen is not known. Assay used: immunoSEQ multiplex PCR; TCRdb lists only in-frame clones, some missing. Among around 300,000 clones listed, 80% to 90% were seen once. V usage is TRBV9 and J usage is TRBJ1-2, with TRBD1 identical over 8 bases. The sequenced sample was PBMCs. This TCR was sampled from a woman aged 18-35 years in good health and CMV-seronegative. CDR3 DNA sequence: TGTGCCAGCAGCCAGTGGACAGGGAGGACTAACTATGGCTACACCTTC. It is translated as CASSQWTGRTNYGYTF.